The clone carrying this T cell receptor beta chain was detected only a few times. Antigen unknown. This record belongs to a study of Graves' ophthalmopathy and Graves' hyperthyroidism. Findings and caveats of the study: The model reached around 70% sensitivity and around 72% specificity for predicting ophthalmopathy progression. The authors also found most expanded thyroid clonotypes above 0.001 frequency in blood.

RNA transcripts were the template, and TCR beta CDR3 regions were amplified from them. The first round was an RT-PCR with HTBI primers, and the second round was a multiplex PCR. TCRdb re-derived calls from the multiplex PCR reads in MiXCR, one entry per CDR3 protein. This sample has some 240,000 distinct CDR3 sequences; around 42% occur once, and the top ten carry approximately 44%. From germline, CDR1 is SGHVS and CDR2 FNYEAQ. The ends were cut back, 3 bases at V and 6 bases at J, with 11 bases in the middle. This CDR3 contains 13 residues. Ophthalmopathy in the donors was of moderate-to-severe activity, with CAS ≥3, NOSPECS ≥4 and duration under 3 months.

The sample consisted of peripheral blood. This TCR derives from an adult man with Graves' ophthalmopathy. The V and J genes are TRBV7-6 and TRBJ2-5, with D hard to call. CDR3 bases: TGTGCCAGCAGCTTTTCAGAAGGGAAGACCCAGTACTTC. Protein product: CASSFSEGKTQYF.